These 4 T cell receptor beta chains originate from one sample sequenced in a study of identical twins. TCRdb itself ran the 5' RACE reads through MiXCR, one entry per CDR3 protein. The sample lists about 240,000 distinct CDR3 sequences, about 10% occurring once. Sequencing input: memory T cells sorted from blood. Source of these receptors: a man aged 50-59 years in good health.

This clonotype has ten or more counts. The CDR3 DNA reads as TGTGCCAGCAGCCCCCATCTAGCGGAACAAGAGACCCAGTACTTC. Its translation is CASSPHLAEQETQYF. The gene calls are TRBV11-2 and TRBJ2-5, with 7 bases aligning to TRBD2. The junction had 8 bases not matched to a gene; V was cut back by 5 bases and J by 2 bases. This CDR3 is built from 15 residues. Germline CDR1 and CDR2: SGHAT and FQNNGV.

This clonotype was seen ten or more times. This chain connects TRBV6-1 to TRBJ2-5; D perhaps matches TRBD1 (5 bases). The CDR3 extends over 14 amino acids. Trimming stripped 6 bases from V and 2 bases from J, with 13 bases between. The germline CDR1 and CDR2 sequences are MNHNS and SASEGT. The CDR3 region is CASSQGALQETQYF. The CDR3 DNA reads TGTGCCAGCAGCCAAGGGGCACTACAAGAGACCCAGTACTTC.

The chain is built from TRBV28 and TRBJ2-7; 9 nucleotides line up with TRBD1. Per the germline V gene, CDR1 is MDHEN and CDR2 is SYDVKM. After removal of 2 bases from V and 9 bases from J, the junction contained 2 bases not matched to a gene. The CDR3 consists of 12 residues. The CDR3 spells CASSLTGGGQYF. For the CDR3, the DNA is TGTGCCAGCAGTTTAACAGGGGGCGGGCAGTACTTC. The full variable domain, in which reference TRBV28 and TRBJ2-7 provide the parts outside the CDR3, is DVKVTQSSRYLVKRTGEKVFLECVQDMDHENMFWYRQDPGLGLRLIYFSYDVKMKEKGDIPEGYSVSREKKERFSLILESASTNQTSMYLCASSLTGGGQYFGPGTRLTVT.

This clonotype was recorded at least ten times. V and J are TRBV5-1 and TRBJ2-3, with 9 bases aligning to TRBD1. Germline loops: CDR1 SGHRS, CDR2 YFSETQ. The CDR3 runs 15 residues. V lost 6 bases, J lost 4 bases, and 9 bases stayed unmatched. In nucleotides, the CDR3 is TGCGCCAGCATCCCGGGACAGGGTATAGCAGATACGCAGTATTTT. Translating gives CASIPGQGIADTQYF.